These 21 T cell receptor beta chains were all obtained from the same sample, sequenced in a study of T cell changes during pregnancy in multiple sclerosis. Data came from immunoSEQ multiplex PCR; TCRdb stores just in-frame clones and leaves some out. The sample yields some 40,000 clones, around nine tenths seen once. The source material was CD4+ T cells from peripheral blood mononuclear cells, sampled in the first trimester of pregnancy. The receptors shown here come from a female donor with multiple sclerosis, enrolled in a pregnancy study.

This clone was observed once. V usage is TRBV5-1 and J usage is TRBJ2-1; no clear D gene. Germline lookup yields CDR1 SGHRS and CDR2 YFSETQ. CDR3 length: 13 residues. V was cut by 0 bases and J by 7 bases, with 8 bases left in between. The CDR3 DNA sequence: TGCGCCAGCAGCTTGGTAGTTAAGAATGAGCAGTTCTTC. It encodes CASSLVVKNEQFF.

The chain employs TRBV7-9 and TRBJ1-4, with 7 positions matching TRBD1. The germline gives CDR1 SEHNR, CDR2 FQNEAQ (reference sequence). The CDR3 is 15 amino acids. The ends lost 5 bases at V and 7 bases at J; junction bases unmatched: 10. The CDR3 is CASSLLTGRSEKLFF. The CDR3 bases are TGTGCCAGCAGCCTTCTGACAGGGCGGAGTGAAAAACTGTTTTTT.

This chain links TRBV2 with TRBJ2-3; 8 nucleotides match TRBD2. The V gene end was trimmed by 6 bases and the J gene end by 2 bases; junction bases not matched to a gene: 7. The germline V gene encodes CDR1 SNHLY and CDR2 FYNNEI. The CDR3 totals 15 residues. In nucleotides, the CDR3 is TGTGCCAGCAGGAGACTAGCGAGACCCACAGATACGCAGTATTTT. Translating gives CASRRLARPTDTQYF. The entire variable domain, with the rest obtained from reference TRBV2 and TRBJ2-3, is as follows: EPEVTQTPSHQVTQMGQEVILRCVPISNHLYFYWYRQILGQKVEFLVSFYNNEISEKSEIFDDQFSVERPDGSNFTLKIRSTKLEDSAMYFCASRRLARPTDTQYFGPGTRLTVL.

The rearrangement uses TRBV28 and TRBJ2-2; the match to TRBD2 covers 7 bases. The CDR3 is made up of 16 amino acids. Germline V CDR1 and CDR2: MDHEN, SYDVKM. With 3 bases clipped from V and 0 bases from J, the junction kept 4 bases outside the gene matches. CDR3 loop: CASSFPRGANTGELFF. CDR3 sequence (DNA): TGTGCCAGCAGTTTTCCCCGGGGGGCGAACACCGGGGAGCTGTTTTTT.

This chain connects TRBV4-2 to TRBJ1-2; D is unresolved. Germline CDR1 and CDR2: LGHNA and YNFKEQ. This CDR3 has 13 amino acids. V gave up 2 bases and J gave up 8 bases, with 12 bases separating them. The CDR3 reads CASSQYGLLGYTF. CDR3 DNA sequence: TGTGCCAGCAGCCAATACGGGTTGCTGGGCTACACCTTC.

This chain joins TRBV18 and TRBJ2-5; 8 bases align to TRBD2. The ends lost 2 bases at V and 1 base at J; junction bases unmatched: 9. CDR1 and CDR2 from the germline V gene are KGHSH and LQKENI. This CDR3 is built from 17 residues. CDR3 DNA sequence: TGTGCCAGCTCACCATTACCTAGCGGGCTACCCCAAGAGACCCAGTACTTC. Translating it yields CASSPLPSGLPQETQYF.

This chain joins TRBV28 and TRBJ2-7; D is undetermined. Trimming took 8 bases from V and 9 from J, leaving 26 bases between them. The CDR3 sequence is 15 residues long. Germline values: CDR1 MDHEN, CDR2 SYDVKM. The CDR3 region is CASLKVDLSPRGQYF. CDR3 sequence (DNA): TGTGCCAGCCTTAAAGTTGACTTATCTCCCAGAGGGCAGTACTTC.

This chain joins TRBV30 and TRBJ1-5; D remains ambiguous. The CDR3 has 13 amino acids. Per germline, CDR1 GTSNPN and CDR2 SVGIG (reference sequence). The V gene lost 5 bases and the J gene lost 0 bases, with 8 bases spanning the gap. The CDR3 nucleotides are TGTGCCTGGTCGGTTGATAGCAATCAGCCCCAGCATTTT. Translating gives CAWSVDSNQPQHF.

The chain links TRBV5-5 to TRBJ1-5, with 9 bases aligning to TRBD1. Germline trimming cut 2 bases from V and 1 base from J; bases unmatched to any gene: 7. Germline V gene sequence: CDR1 SGHKS, CDR2 YYEKEE (reference sequence). This CDR3 has 17 residues. CDR3 in amino acids: CASSFLYRGRSNQPQHF. In nucleotides, the CDR3 is TGTGCCAGCAGCTTCTTATACAGGGGGCGCAGCAATCAGCCCCAGCATTTT.

The chain uses TRBV18 and TRBJ2-2; 14 nucleotides line up with TRBD2. The J segment lost 3 bases and the V segment lost 4 bases, leaving 4 bases of the junction unmatched. This CDR3 comprises 17 residues. CDR1 KGHSH and CDR2 LQKENI come from the germline V gene. The CDR3 nucleotides are TGTGCCAGCTCACGACTAGCGGGAGGGCAGGACACCGGGGAGCTGTTTTTT. This translates into CASSRLAGGQDTGELFF.

The chain links TRBV9 to TRBJ2-1, with 7 bases that match TRBD2. Germline CDR1 is SGDLS and CDR2 is YYNGEE. Losses at the gene ends were 7 bases for V and 9 bases for J; bases not matched to a gene: 16. This CDR3 has 15 residues. In nucleotides, the CDR3 is TGTGCCAGCGGGGCCGGTGGGAGGGCGGGGAGTGAGCAGTTCTTC. Translated, it gives CASGAGGRAGSEQFF. The variable domain in full, with the rest retrieved from reference TRBV9 and TRBJ2-1, is DSGVTQTPKHLITATGQRVTLRCSPRSGDLSVYWYQQSLDQGLQFLIQYYNGEERAKGNILERFSAQQFPDLHSELNLSSLELGDSALYFCASGAGGRAGSEQFFGPGTRLTVL.

The chain is built from TRBV10-3 and TRBJ2-3; 10 nucleotides match TRBD1. The junction had 14 bases not matched to a gene; V was cut back by 10 bases and J by 10 bases. The CDR3 has 14 amino acids. Germline CDR1 reads ENHRY; CDR2 reads SYGVKD. The CDR3 region has the DNA TGTGCCACCAGGACAGGGGGGGAAACTAGCCCGCAGTATTTT. This codes for CATRTGGETSPQYF.

The chain uses TRBV4-1 and TRBJ1-2; D not resolved. Germline lookup yields CDR1 MGHRA and CDR2 YSYEKL. V dropped 0 bases and J dropped 5 bases, with 13 bases sitting between them. The CDR3 runs 15 residues. The CDR3 region has the DNA TGCGCCAGCAGCCAAGATACTCGAGGATGGTATGGCTACACCTTC. Translated: CASSQDTRGWYGYTF.

This clone came up once. The rearrangement uses TRBV4-1 and TRBJ2-3, with TRBD2 matching over 7 bases. The J segment lost 2 bases and the V segment lost 0 bases, leaving 8 bases of the junction unmatched. The germline gives CDR1 MGHRA, CDR2 YSYEKL. The CDR3 runs to 17 residues. The CDR3, as DNA: TGCGCCAGCAGCCAAGACTCGGCAGCGGGACCCACAGATACGCAGTATTTT. This codes for CASSQDSAAGPTDTQYF.

The chain has TRBV19 and TRBJ2-7; 7 bases map to TRBD2. With 3 bases clipped from V and 7 bases from J, the junction kept 9 bases outside the gene matches. Germline CDR1 reads LNHDA; CDR2 reads SQIVND (reference sequence). This CDR3 spans 14 amino acids. The CDR3 DNA reads as TGTGCCAGTAGTATGTTGGCGGGAGTCTTAGAGCAGTACTTC. Its translation: CASSMLAGVLEQYF. Looking up the rest from reference TRBV19 and TRBJ2-7 gives the full variable domain: DGGITQSPKYLFRKEGQNVTLSCEQNLNHDAMYWYRQDPGQGLRLIYYSQIVNDFQKGDIAEGYSVSREKKESFPLTVTSAQKNPTAFYLCASSMLAGVLEQYFGPGTRLTVT.

The chain uses TRBV9 and TRBJ1-5, with D tentatively TRBD1 (6 bases). V was trimmed by 1 base and J by 3 bases, leaving 11 bases between them. CDR3 length equals 15 residues. CDR1 is SGDLS, CDR2 YYNGEE, per germline. For the CDR3, the DNA is TGTGCCAGCAGCGTAAGGGAGGGGGACAATCAGCCCCAGCATTTT. Its protein is CASSVREGDNQPQHF.

CDR3 amino acids: CASSVGVGSPYEQYF. The DNA of the CDR3 is TGTGCCAGCAGCGTAGGGGTGGGCAGCCCCTACGAGCAGTACTTC. The chain joins TRBV9 to TRBJ2-7; D unresolved. V lost 0 bases, J lost 2 bases, and 12 bases lay in between. Germline values: CDR1 SGDLS, CDR2 YYNGEE. This CDR3 has 15 residues.

The CDR3 DNA reads TGTGCCAGCAGCTTCCCGACTAGCGGGGACACAGATACGCAGTATTTT. It is translated as CASSFPTSGDTDTQYF. This rearrangement joins TRBV7-9 to TRBJ2-3; TRBD2 matches at 11 bases. V lost 3 bases, J lost 2 bases, and 4 bases stayed unmatched. The germline CDR1 and CDR2 sequences are SEHNR and FQNEAQ (reference sequence). The CDR3 extends over 16 amino acids.

This chain connects TRBV4-2 to TRBJ2-7; TRBD2 is a possible D gene (6 bases). The CDR3 is made up of 13 amino acids. The V gene lost 0 bases and the J gene lost 3 bases, with 6 bases spanning the gap. Looked up from germline, CDR1 is LGHNA and CDR2 is YNFKEQ. Written as DNA, the CDR3 is TGTGCCAGCAGCCAAGAGACTAGCTACGAGCAGTACTTC. Encoded protein: CASSQETSYEQYF.

The rearrangement joins TRBV29-1 to TRBJ2-7; TRBD1 matches at 7 bases. CDR1 is SQVTM and CDR2 is ANQGSEA in the germline V gene. The CDR3 runs 12 residues. Trimming removed 7 bases from V and 2 bases from J; junction bases left unmatched: 5. Here the CDR3 DNA reads TGCAGCGGCCGGGACAGAGCCTACGAGCAGTACTTC. Translating it yields CSGRDRAYEQYF.

The V and J genes are TRBV6-4 and TRBJ2-5, with D maybe TRBD1 (6 bases). V gave up 2 bases and J gave up 5 bases, with 15 bases separating them. Germline lookup yields CDR1 MRHNA and CDR2 SNTAGT. The CDR3 is 15 amino acids. CDR3 residues: CASSDPDRLQETQYF. CDR3 nucleotides: TGTGCCAGCAGTGACCCCGACAGGCTCCAGGAGACCCAGTACTTC.